This entry features one TCR beta chain sequence. What it binds is not known. Germline lookup yields CDR1 SGDLS and CDR2 YYNGEE. The CDR3 runs 14 residues. V dropped 0 bases and J dropped 5 bases, with 12 bases sitting between them. This table comes from immunoSEQ multiplex PCR, and its TCRdb copy is limited to in-frame clones, with some not included. This sample has 15,000 to 20,000 clones, with more than 60% found just once. These data belong to a study of tumor-infiltrating lymphocytes in localized non-small cell lung cancer. Across the study: From each patient, both tumor and uninvolved lung, non-adjacent to tumor, were sampled. Study-wide points: IM1 and IM2 tumors showed no difference in T-cell fraction. Compared with uninvolved lung, tumors showed higher T cell infiltration by TCRbeta sequencing.

The clonotype was recovered from a human donor with non-small cell lung cancer. Material for sequencing was lung tumor tissue. This chain joins TRBV9 and TRBJ2-7, with a possible D match to TRBD1 (6 bases). The CDR3 coding sequence is TGTGCCAGCAGCGTAGGTGGGACACACCACGAGCAGTACTTC. Protein sequence: CASSVGGTHHEQYF.